This T cell receptor (beta chain) was observed in a study of human T cells and chemical hapten exposure. This clonotype was observed at least ten times. Its antigen is not identified. The germline gives CDR1 SGHRS, CDR2 YFSETQ. There are 14 residues in the CDR3. Between the trimmed V and J ends, which lost 0 bases and 4 bases, there was a span of 10 bases. Study-wide findings and caveats: Expanded TCRs grouped into significantly more large CDR3 similarity clusters than controls produced.

TCRdb independently ran MiXCR on the RACE reads; one entry per CDR3 protein. This table holds hundreds of thousands of distinct CDR3 sequences, 6% to 7% found once. Time point defined: patch test 2, 6 weeks after DPC sensitization. Indicated treatment: therapeutic diphenylcyclopropenone sensitization with weekly scalp DPC. The authors' total RNA extraction used unfractionated whole blood. The sequence was collected from a woman younger than 30 with alopecia areata. Some clones in this sample may be carry-over from other donors' samples. This chain links TRBV5-1 with TRBJ1-2, with a tentative D call TRBD1 (6 bases). The sample here was whole blood, taken in connection with sensitization to the hapten diphenylcyclopropenone (DPC). The CDR3 nucleotides are TGCGCCAGCAGCTTGGGCACAGGGATCTATGGCTACACCTTC. This gives the protein CASSLGTGIYGYTF.